The 12 T cell receptor beta chains below come from one sample, sequenced in a study of primary melanoma T cells and metastatic recurrence. Generated by immunoSEQ multiplex PCR, the TCRdb table keeps only in-frame clones and is missing some. The sample has roughly 1,000 clones; around 87% are singletons. The sample taken for sequencing was melanoma tumor tissue. The source of these receptors is a human donor with melanoma.

The table lists this clone with a count of one. V is TRBV5-1 and J is TRBJ1-4; TRBD1 matches at 8 bases. V shed 1 base and J 6 bases; nucleotides not matched to a gene: 2. This CDR3 region has 14 residues. The germline CDR1 and CDR2 sequences are SGHRS and YFSETQ. The CDR3 nucleotides are TGCGCCAGCAGCTTGTCGACAGGGGATGAAAAACTGTTTTTT. Translating it yields CASSLSTGDEKLFF.

The V call is TRBV5-1, the J call TRBJ2-1, with 8 bases aligning to TRBD1. Trimming removed 3 bases from V and 9 bases from J; junction bases left unmatched: 14. The V gene's germline CDR1 is SGHRS and CDR2 YFSETQ. The CDR3 loop spans 16 amino acids. For the CDR3, the DNA is TGCGCCAGCAGCTCAATCCCCGGGACAGGATGGGTTGAGCAGTTCTTC. It yields the protein CASSSIPGTGWVEQFF.

V usage is TRBV5-1 and J usage is TRBJ2-1; the D is unclear. This CDR3 region has 16 residues. CDR1 is SGHRS, CDR2 YFSETQ, per germline. V was trimmed by 1 base and J by 3 bases, leaving 14 bases between them. The CDR3 is CASSLLVGANYNEQFF. DNA for the CDR3: TGCGCCAGCAGCTTGTTGGTCGGTGCGAACTACAATGAGCAGTTCTTC.

With regard to this clone: At one of its ends the junction is not consistent with the germline gene, which may arise from a read error. The V and J genes are TRBV6-8 and TRBJ2-1; D perhaps matches TRBD1 (6 bases). This CDR3 comprises 15 residues. Per the germline V gene, CDR1 is MNHGY and CDR2 is SAAAGT. The CDR3: CASSYRVSSYNEQFF. CDR3 in DNA: TGTGCCAGTAGTTACAGGGTGAGCTCCTACAATGAGCAGTTCTTC.

This clone has only a few counts. The chain has TRBV11-3 and TRBJ2-5; 11 nucleotides align to TRBD2. The germline V gene encodes CDR1 SGHNT and CDR2 YENEEA. The V gene end was trimmed by 3 bases and the J gene end by 0 bases; junction bases not matched to a gene: 3. The CDR3 has 16 amino acids. Here the CDR3 DNA reads TGTGCCAGCAGCTTTTTAGCGGGAGGGCACCAAGAGACCCAGTACTTC. Translating it yields CASSFLAGGHQETQYF.

The chain recombines TRBV5-1 with TRBJ1-3, with 8 nucleotides matching TRBD1. V lost 4 bases and J lost 0; bases outside the gene matches: 6. The CDR3 consists of 16 residues. The V gene's germline CDR1 is SGHRS and CDR2 YFSETQ. CDR3 nucleotides: TGCGCCAGCAGCGATCAGGGGGCTCCCTCTGGAAACACCATATATTTT. It translates to CASSDQGAPSGNTIYF. The full variable domain, in which reference TRBV5-1 and TRBJ1-3 provide the parts outside the CDR3, is KAGVTQTPRYLIKTRGQQVTLSCSPISGHRSVSWYQQTPGQGLQFLFEYFSETQRNKGNFPGRFSGRQFSNSRSEMNVSTLELGDSALYLCASSDQGAPSGNTIYFGEGSWLTVV.

The chain couples TRBV6-8 to TRBJ2-3; D possibly corresponds to TRBD1 (5 bases). The V end lost 2 bases, the J end lost 1 base, and 13 bases lay between the germline ends. The CDR3 covers 16 residues. Germline V gene data show CDR1 as MNHGY and CDR2 as SAAAGT. The CDR3 sequence is CASSYGARVGTDTQYF. In nucleotides, the CDR3 is TGTGCCAGCAGTTACGGGGCCAGGGTGGGCACAGATACGCAGTATTTT.

The chain recombines TRBV12-5 with TRBJ1-2; D call uncertain. Looked up from germline, CDR1 is LGHNT and CDR2 is FRNRAP. This CDR3 spans 17 amino acids. DNA for the CDR3: TGTGCCAGCACCCAGTGGGCCCCGATTACAGAGAACTATGGCTACACCTTC. It yields the protein CASTQWAPITENYGYTF.

This clone has just one count. The rearrangement links TRBV11-3 to TRBJ1-1; maybe TRBD1 (6 bases). The V gene lost 3 bases and the J gene lost 1 base, with 12 bases spanning the gap. CDR3 length: 15 residues. Germline CDR1 is SGHNT and CDR2 is YENEEA. The CDR3 DNA reads TGTGCCAGCAGCTTGTATGGGACACCGAACACTGAAGCTTTCTTT. Translating it yields CASSLYGTPNTEAFF.

This clone has more than one count but fewer than ten. The genes are TRBV18 and TRBJ2-1, with 7 bases that match TRBD2. Per the germline V gene, CDR1 is KGHSH and CDR2 is LQKENI. The CDR3 runs to 16 residues. With 2 bases clipped from V and 10 bases from J, the junction kept 14 bases outside the gene matches. DNA for the CDR3: TGTGCCAGCTCACCAGCCGGGACTACGCTCGGTCAGGAGCAGTTCTTC. Translating gives CASSPAGTTLGQEQFF.

This clone ranks as large (0.1 to 1%). The V call is TRBV6-8, the J call TRBJ2-4; no firm D call. The CDR3 contains 15 residues. The germline CDR1 and CDR2 sequences are MNHGY and SAAAGT. V lost 5 bases and J 1 base, leaving 12 bases between the germline ends. The CDR3 nucleotides are TGTGCCAGCAGTGACGGGCAGTTCGCCAAAAACATTCAGTACTTC. Amino acids: CASSDGQFAKNIQYF.

The genes are TRBV11-3 and TRBJ1-6; possible D gene TRBD1, 5 bases. The V gene lost 5 bases and the J gene lost 10 bases, with 15 bases spanning the gap. The CDR3 contains 14 residues. CDR1 and CDR2 (germline): SGHNT, YENEEA. This CDR3 is CASSPDMGESPLHF. The CDR3 coding sequence is TGTGCCAGCAGCCCCGATATGGGGGAATCACCCCTCCACTTT.